This TCR beta chain was obtained from a study of glioma-infiltrating T cells after dendritic cell vaccination. Libraries were prepared by immunoSEQ multiplex PCR; TCRdb keeps only in-frame clonotypes and omits some of them. The sample holds roughly 98,000 clones; under 90% are singletons and the top ten take roughly 14%. The origin of this receptor is a human donor with glioblastoma. The sequences come from blood, collected before dendritic cell vaccination.

Written as DNA, the CDR3 is TGTGCCAGCAGAGAGACAGGGGGTGCGGGAGAGACCCAGTACTTC. Protein product: CASRETGGAGETQYF. The rearrangement links TRBV5-4 to TRBJ2-5, with TRBD1 matching 9 bases. With V trimmed by 5 bases and J by 4 bases, 9 bases remained unmatched. From germline, CDR1 is SGHNT and CDR2 YYREEE (reference sequence). This CDR3 spans 15 amino acids.